Presented here are 9 T cell receptor beta chains from one specimen sequenced in a study of early T cells in non-severe SARS-CoV-2 infection. TCRdb processed the 5' RACE reads anew with MiXCR; each CDR3 protein has one entry. The table has about 60,000 distinct CDR3 sequences, roughly 9.1% seen once; the top ten hold 2.5% to 3.5%. The sample comprised whole blood. The receptors derive from an adult who was a healthcare worker with PCR-confirmed SARS-CoV-2 infection or an uninfected control (not recorded which).

This clonotype was seen more than once but under ten times. The chain joins TRBV7-3 to TRBJ2-5; 7 positions match TRBD2. The length of the CDR3 is 15 residues. The V gene end was trimmed by 0 bases and the J gene end by 2 bases; junction bases not matched to a gene: 3. The germline CDR1 and CDR2 sequences are SGHTA and FQGTGA. The CDR3 region has the DNA TGTGCCAGCAGCTTAACGTCAGCGGGACAAGAGACCCAGTACTTC. It is translated as CASSLTSAGQETQYF.

This clonotype has a handful of counts. This chain links TRBV6-1 with TRBJ2-4; D call uncertain. The CDR3 runs to 14 residues. The germline V gene encodes CDR1 MNHNS and CDR2 SASEGT. V was shortened by 5 bases and J by 9 bases, with 17 bases between the two germline ends. The CDR3: CASSPEVRGIIQYF. DNA for the CDR3: TGTGCCAGCAGTCCAGAGGTTCGAGGAATCATTCAGTACTTC.

This clonotype was found a few times. This chain joins TRBV14 and TRBJ2-1, with D possibly matching TRBD1 (6 bases). Trimming took off 2 bases at V and 8 bases at J, with 10 bases between the two ends. This CDR3 contains 13 residues. CDR1 and CDR2 (germline): SGHDN, FVKESK. The CDR3 nucleotides read TGTGCCAGCAGCCAATTTACAGGGTATGAGCAGTTCTTC. This sequence encodes CASSQFTGYEQFF. The full variable domain, rest sourced from reference TRBV14 and TRBJ2-1, is EAGVTQFPSHSVIEKGQTVTLRCDPISGHDNLYWYRRVMGKEIKFLLHFVKESKQDESGMPNNRFLAERTGGTYSTLKVQPAELEDSGVYFCASSQFTGYEQFFGPGTRLTVL.

There are a few counts of this clonotype. The V and J genes are TRBV7-2 and TRBJ2-3, with 7 bases that match TRBD1. V shed 5 bases, J shed 3 bases, and the junction held 2 bases outside the gene matches. This CDR3 comprises 13 residues. Germline values: CDR1 SGHTA, CDR2 FQGNSA. The CDR3 DNA reads TGTGCCAGCAGCCCGGGACAGACAGATACGCAGTATTTT. This translates into CASSPGQTDTQYF.

This clonotype was recorded a few times. The J gene is TRBJ2-3, the V gene TRBV19; 10 bases match TRBD2. V was clipped by 6 bases and J by 4 bases; unmatched bases: 10. Germline CDR1 reads LNHDA; CDR2 reads SQIVND (reference sequence). The CDR3 consists of 16 residues. The CDR3 DNA follows: TGTGCCAGTAGGTCAGCGGCTAGCGGGAGTTCAGATACGCAGTATTTT. Its protein is CASRSAASGSSDTQYF. Looking up the rest from reference TRBV19 and TRBJ2-3 gives the full variable domain: DGGITQSPKYLFRKEGQNVTLSCEQNLNHDAMYWYRQDPGQGLRLIYYSQIVNDFQKGDIAEGYSVSREKKESFPLTVTSAQKNPTAFYLCASRSAASGSSDTQYFGPGTRLTVL.

J is TRBJ2-1 and V is TRBV19; perhaps D is TRBD1 or TRBD2 (5 bases each). The CDR3 extends over 12 amino acids. CDR1 is LNHDA, CDR2 SQIVND, per germline (reference sequence). V lost 5 bases, J lost 14 bases, and 16 bases lay in between. Here the CDR3 DNA reads TGTGCCAGTAGTCTTTCGCTCGGGACCAAGTTCTTC. Translation gives CASSLSLGTKFF.

This clonotype turned up a few times. The gene calls are TRBV7-2 and TRBJ2-7; D unresolved. The CDR3 consists of 13 residues. V gave up 8 bases and J gave up 5 bases, with 16 bases separating them. Germline V gives CDR1 SGHTA, CDR2 FQGNSA. CDR3 DNA sequence: TGTGCCAGCGAAAACGTAGTTGGGGACGAGCAGTACTTC. Translated: CASENVVGDEQYF.

This clonotype has ten or more counts. The chain combines TRBV30 with TRBJ2-1; D not certain. V was trimmed by 3 bases and J by 4 bases, leaving 7 bases between them. Germline V gene lookup returns CDR1 GTSNPN and CDR2 SVGIG (reference sequence). The CDR3 totals 12 residues. The CDR3 reads CAWSGLYNEQFF. DNA for the CDR3: TGTGCCTGGAGCGGATTATACAATGAGCAGTTCTTC. The variable domain in full, with the rest retrieved from reference TRBV30 and TRBJ2-1, is SQTIHQWPATLVQPVGSPLSLECTVEGTSNPNLYWYRQAAGRGLQLLFYSVGIGQISSEVPQNLSASRPQDRQFILSSKKLLLSDSGFYLCAWSGLYNEQFFGPGTRLTVL.

This clonotype was observed a single time. The V call is TRBV2, the J call TRBJ2-1; D is unclear. This CDR3 comprises 10 residues. Germline V gene sequence: CDR1 SNHLY, CDR2 FYNNEI. V gave up 7 bases and J gave up 5 bases, with 3 bases separating them. DNA for the CDR3: TGTGCCAGCAACAACAATGAGCAGTTCTTC. Translated, it gives CASNNNEQFF.